The rows below give T cell receptor beta chains drawn from one sample of a study of metastatic and nonmetastatic thyroid tumors. TCRdb called clones again from the PCR reads with MiXCR. The data hold tens of thousands of clones, with less than 15% observed a single time. Sequencing was done on a sample of blood. These receptors were obtained from a female donor with papillary thyroid cancer or a benign thyroid nodule (not recorded which). Some clones in this sample may be carry-over from other donors' samples. The CDR3 runs from the conserved cysteine through the conserved F or W. D genes are given only for firm matches. The size entry is marked missing in some rows and otherwise reads once, few, many or a size class.

clone_size d_call j_call v_call cdr3_nt cdr3_aa
few TRBD1 TRBJ2-7 TRBV12-3/TRBV12-4 TGTGCCAGCCGACAATCGACAGGGTGTTTCTACGAGCAGTACTTC CASRQSTGCFYEQYF
many . TRBJ2-6 TRBV20-1 TGCAGTGCAGCAGGGTCTGGGGCCAACGTCCTGACTTTC CSAAGSGANVLTF
few TRBD2 TRBJ2-1 TRBV19 TGTGCCAGTAGTTTCGGGACTAGCGGTGAGCAGTTCTTC CASSFGTSGEQFF
many . TRBJ2-7 TRBV6-1 TGTGCCAGCAGTCATGACGGTAGCTCCTACGAGCAGTACTTC CASSHDGSSYEQYF
few . TRBJ1-5 TRBV20-1 TGCAGTGCTCACAGGGAGGTGGGTCAGCCCCAGCATTTT CSAHREVGQPQHF
many . TRBJ2-5 TRBV7-9 TGTGCCAGCAGCGGGGGGTCGAGCCAAGAGACCCAGTACTTC CASSGGSSQETQYF
many TRBD2 TRBJ2-1 TRBV2 TGTGCCAGCCGGGGGGGGGGCGAGCAGTTCTTC CASRGGGEQFF
few . TRBJ1-2 TRBV10-3 TGTGCCATCAGTGACCGGAAGGGGTTAAGCTACACCTTC CAISDRKGLSYTF
. . TRBJ2-7 TRBV20-1 TGCAGTGCTAGGTACAGTGCGGTCTACGAGCAGTACTTC CSARYSAVYEQYF
medium-sized . TRBJ1-6 TRBV6-1 TGTGCCAGCAGTGAAGGTGGGCAGGGAAGCTCACCCCTCCACTTT CASSEGGQGSSPLHF
many TRBD1 TRBJ1-2 TRBV9 TGTGCCAGCAGCCCCGGACAGGGGCGGCGAGGCTACACCTTC CASSPGQGRRGYTF
many . TRBJ2-7 TRBV7-8 TGTGCCAGCAGCTTCTTACTAGCCGTTGGGTACGAGCAGTACTTC CASSFLLAVGYEQYF
few . TRBJ1-5 TRBV28 TGTGCCAGCAGTTTGTACGGGGATCAGCCCCAGCATTTT CASSLYGDQPQHF
many . TRBJ2-1 TRBV20-1 TGCAGTGCCGAACCCCATTCTAGCAATGAGCAGTTCTTC CSAEPHSSNEQFF
. . TRBJ2-1 TRBV5-4 TGTGCCAGCAGTTTGGTTGGCTCATCCTCCTACAATGAGCAGTTCTTC CASSLVGSSSYNEQFF
many . TRBJ2-5 TRBV3-1 TGTGCCAGCAGCCAAGATCCTCCCCTTAGCGGCCAAGAGACCCAGTACTTC CASSQDPPLSGQETQYF
. TRBD2 TRBJ2-7 TRBV20-1 TGCAGTGCCAAATCTCTTGGCGGGGGTACCTACGAGCAGTACTTC CSAKSLGGGTYEQYF
few . TRBJ1-1 TRBV15 TGTGCCACCAGCAGAGGGTCGGCATGGCGCATTAACACTGAAGCTTTCTTT CATSRGSAWRINTEAFF
. . TRBJ1-2 TRBV20-1 TGCAGTGCGCCCGAATCCGGGACGGGGGGTTATGGGGGCTACACCTTC CSAPESGTGGYGGYTF
once . TRBJ2-7 TRBV11-3 TGTGCCAGCAGCATGTTACAGAACCCATCCTACGAGCAGTACTTC CASSMLQNPSYEQYF
few . TRBJ2-3 TRBV25-1 TGTGCCAGCAGTGAATGGGCAGGGGGGCCTAGCAGCACAGATACGCAGTATTTT CASSEWAGGPSSTDTQYF
many . TRBJ2-7 TRBV12-5 TGTGCTACCCGTGGAGGGGCCCCGGACGAGCAGTACTTC CATRGGAPDEQYF
. TRBD2 TRBJ2-1 TRBV20-1 TGCAGTCCTCAATCAGGGAGGGGACCCTACAATGAGCAGTTCTTC CSPQSGRGPYNEQFF
many . TRBJ1-6 TRBV19 TGTGCCAGTAGTACCGTCCGGGACGGGGATTCACCCCTCCACTTT CASSTVRDGDSPLHF
many . TRBJ1-2 TRBV18 TGTGCCAGCTCACCACAAAGAGGCACGGCTAACTATGGCTACACCTTC CASSPQRGTANYGYTF
many . TRBJ2-2 TRBV20-1 TGCAGTGCTAGAATTAGAGGCGGTCGGGGCACCGGGGAGCTGTTTTTT CSARIRGGRGTGELFF
many TRBD2 TRBJ2-7 TRBV20-1 TGCAGTGCTAGAGGCGGGACTAGCGGAAGAGCGACCTACGAGCAGTACTTC CSARGGTSGRATYEQYF
many . TRBJ2-5 TRBV15 TGTGCCACCAGCAGAGGGGGGTGGGAGACCCAGTACTTC CATSRGGWETQYF
many TRBD1 TRBJ1-1 TRBV7-2 TGTGCCAGCAGCCACTGGACAGGCGGGGGCCTTGAAGCTTTCTTT CASSHWTGGGLEAFF
. . TRBJ1-3 TRBV6-1 TGTGTCAGCAGTAACTGGGGGCCAGGGGTGGACACCATATATTTT CVSSNWGPGVDTIYF
many . TRBJ2-5 TRBV7-7 TGTGCTAGCAGCTTAGCCCTAGGAGTACGGGAGACCCAGTACTTC CASSLALGVRETQYF
medium-sized TRBD1 TRBJ1-5 TRBV6-1 TGTGCCGCAGGGGGGAGTCCTGAAGATAGCAATCAGCCCCAGCATTTT CAAGGSPEDSNQPQHF
. TRBD1 TRBJ1-6 TRBV11-1 TGTGCCAGCATCCCCGCAGGACAGGGACGGAATTCACCCCTCCACTTT CASIPAGQGRNSPLHF
many . TRBJ2-7 TRBV3-1 TGTGCCAGCAGCGAAAGGTGGGGAGGCACGAGAGAGCAGTACTTC CASSERWGGTREQYF
medium-sized . TRBJ1-2 TRBV28 TGTGCCAGCAACCCCGGTAGGAGGGGGTGGGAATTTGGCTACACCTTC CASNPGRRGWEFGYTF
many TRBD1 TRBJ1-3 TRBV5-1 TGCGCCAGCAGCCTAGGGACAGCTGGAAACACCATATATTTT CASSLGTAGNTIYF
many . TRBJ2-1 TRBV2 TGTGCCAGCAATCCTGCCGGGATAAGCAGTGATGAGCAGTTCTTC CASNPAGISSDEQFF
medium-sized . TRBJ2-5 TRBV6-2/TRBV6-3 TGTGCCAGCAGTCCCCGGGCTATCATCCTCCAAGAGACCCAGTACTTC CASSPRAIILQETQYF
many . TRBJ1-3 TRBV2 TGTGCCAGCTTGAGGGGGGATTCTGGAAACACCATATATTTT CASLRGDSGNTIYF
many . TRBJ2-7 TRBV6-2/TRBV6-3 TGTGCCAGCAGTTACGGGGTACACGAGCAGTACTTC CASSYGVHEQYF
many . TRBJ1-1 TRBV3-1 TGTGCCAGCAGCCTTCGGGACATCCCTTCCGAGACTGCGGCTTTCTTT CASSLRDIPSETAAFF
. . TRBJ2-7 TRBV11-2 TGTGCCAGCAGCTTAGGTGGGCCTTCCTACGAGCAGTACTTC CASSLGGPSYEQYF
few TRBD2 TRBJ2-7 TRBV6-1 TGTGCCAGCAGTAGGGGAACTAGCGGGACCTACGAGCAGTACTTC CASSRGTSGTYEQYF
many TRBD2 TRBJ2-1 TRBV5-1 TGCGCCAGCAGCTTGGTGGCGGGCGGGAGGCACAATGAGCAGTTCTTC CASSLVAGGRHNEQFF
many TRBD2 TRBJ2-7 TRBV5-4 TGTGCCAGCAGCTTCGGGGCCGGGACTAGCGGGAATGACGAGCAGTACTTC CASSFGAGTSGNDEQYF
many TRBD1 TRBJ1-5 TRBV28 TGTGCCAGTGAAAGAAGGGACAGTCTTAGCAATCAGCCCCAGCATTTT CASERRDSLSNQPQHF
many . TRBJ2-7 TRBV5-5 TGTGCCAGCAGCCCCGAACCGACGTTGAGCTCCTACGAGCAGTACTTC CASSPEPTLSSYEQYF
few . TRBJ2-7 TRBV19 TGTGCCAGTAGTATACAGGGGAAGGGTCACGAGCAGTACTTC CASSIQGKGHEQYF
many . TRBJ1-4 TRBV5-1 TGCGCCAGCAGCTTGGGGGGGCTAAATGAAAAACTGTTTTTT CASSLGGLNEKLFF
many TRBD2 TRBJ2-1 TRBV5-1 TGCGCCAGCAGCTTGGCACTAGCGGTGGTAAATGAGCAGTTCTTC CASSLALAVVNEQFF
many . TRBJ2-7 TRBV19 TGTGCCAGTAGTCCTCCCTCAGGGGCAGAGCAGTACTTC CASSPPSGAEQYF
many . TRBJ1-1 TRBV9 TGTGCCAGCAGCGTAGCTGGGGTTAACACTGAAGCTTTCTTT CASSVAGVNTEAFF
many TRBD1 TRBJ1-2 TRBV25-1 TGTGCCAGCAGTGAGGGACAGCACTATGGCTACACCTTC CASSEGQHYGYTF